This T cell receptor beta chain was profiled in a study of control samples from healthy donors and cancer patients. Measured with immunoSEQ multiplex PCR; TCRdb has only the in-frame clones, and not every one. The sample yields 150,000 or so clones, around 88% seen once. CDR1 LGHNA and CDR2 YSLEER come from the germline V gene. CDR3 length equals 15 residues. V lost 0 bases and J 4 bases, leaving 10 bases between the germline ends. The receptor was derived from a man younger than 30 in good health. The rearrangement uses TRBV4-3 and TRBJ1-3, with a tentative D call TRBD1 (6 bases). The sample was blood. In nucleotides, the CDR3 is TGCGCCAGCAGCCAAGACGCGACAGGAGGAAACACCATATATTTT. It codes for CASSQDATGGNTIYF.